These 11 T cell receptor beta chains share one sample of origin, sequenced in a study of identifying expanded T cells in peripheral blood. The method was immunoSEQ multiplex PCR; TCRdb's version includes in-frame clones alone and lacks a portion of them. Among about 97,000 clones listed, 87% were seen once. Material: blood. Every receptor here comes from a person aged 18 to 75 in good health.

This clone was seen a few times. The chain links TRBV4-1 to TRBJ2-7, with D unresolved. Germline V gives CDR1 MGHRA, CDR2 YSYEKL. The CDR3 has 15 amino acids. V lost 1 base to trimming and J lost 0 bases, with 10 bases between them. This CDR3 is CASSQVHSYSYEQYF. DNA of the CDR3: TGCGCCAGCAGCCAAGTGCACAGCTACTCCTACGAGCAGTACTTC.

The chain is built from TRBV7-8 and TRBJ1-4; 11 positions match TRBD1. The CDR3 spans 12 residues. The trim removed 8 bases at V and 7 bases at J, leaving 0 bases unmatched. CDR1 is SGHVS, CDR2 FQNEAQ, per germline. The CDR3 here is CASGTGGEKLFF. The CDR3 DNA is TGTGCCAGCGGGACAGGGGGTGAAAAACTGTTTTTT.

CDR3: CASSYPDRLEAFF. The CDR3 DNA follows: TGTGCCAGCAGTTACCCGGACAGGCTTGAAGCTTTCTTT. The rearrangement uses TRBV6-6 and TRBJ1-1; 7 bases are shared with TRBD1. Germline-derived CDR1 and CDR2 are MNHNY and SVGAGI (reference sequence). This CDR3 spans 13 amino acids. Unmatched junction bases numbered 4, after V lost 2 bases and J lost 7 bases.

The chain recombines TRBV11-2 with TRBJ1-5; D is unclear. The germline V gene has CDR1 SGHAT and CDR2 FQNNGV. This CDR3 spans 13 amino acids. The germline V and J ends were trimmed by 0 bases and 6 bases, with 6 bases remaining between them. CDR3 region: CASSLDRGQPQHF. CDR3 in DNA: TGTGCCAGCAGCTTAGATCGGGGTCAGCCCCAGCATTTT.

V gene TRBV5-6 combines with J gene TRBJ2-5; possibly TRBD2 for D (5 bases). The V and J ends lost 2 bases and 5 bases respectively, with 13 bases between them. The CDR3 runs to 14 residues. Germline V gene lookup returns CDR1 SGHDT and CDR2 YYEEEE. CDR3 in amino acids: CASSLDYRRETQYF. CDR3 nucleotides: TGTGCCAGCAGCTTAGACTACCGGCGGGAGACCCAGTACTTC.

The genes are TRBV18 and TRBJ1-1; D possibly corresponds to TRBD1 (6 bases). Looked up from germline, CDR1 is KGHSH and CDR2 is LQKENI. This CDR3 is 12 amino acids long. The ends were cut back, 3 bases at V and 6 bases at J, with 8 bases in the middle. CDR3 coding DNA: TGTGCCAGCTCACCGAGACAGGCTGAAGCTTTCTTT. Its translation: CASSPRQAEAFF.

This clone was seen only a few times. The chain couples TRBV5-1 to TRBJ1-4; D is ambiguous. Deletions cut 0 bases from V and 5 bases from J, with 8 bases between. This CDR3 contains 14 residues. CDR1 and CDR2 from the germline V gene are SGHRS and YFSETQ. This CDR3 is CASSLGGNNEKLFF. The DNA of the CDR3 is TGCGCCAGCAGCTTGGGGGGAAACAATGAAAAACTGTTTTTT.

The rearrangement links TRBV13 to TRBJ2-7; 8 nucleotides line up with TRBD1. Germline trimming cut 4 bases from V and 1 base from J; bases unmatched to any gene: 9. CDR3 length: 16 amino acids. The V gene's germline CDR1 is PRHDT and CDR2 FYEKMQ (reference sequence). The CDR3 here is CASSSWTGSVSYEQYF. DNA for the CDR3: TGTGCCAGCAGCTCATGGACAGGGAGTGTATCCTACGAGCAGTACTTC.

The CDR3 sequence is CASSNRGRNYGYTF. The CDR3 DNA reads TGTGCCAGCAGTAATAGGGGCAGGAACTATGGCTACACCTTC. The rearrangement uses TRBV6-5 and TRBJ1-2; the D gene is possibly TRBD1 (5 bases). CDR3 size: 14 residues. Germline V gives CDR1 MNHEY, CDR2 SVGAGI. Trimming pared 5 bases from V and 2 bases from J, leaving 12 bases between.

This CDR3 reads CASSQGIDVRRGYEQYF. The CDR3 region has the DNA TGTGCCAGCAGCCAAGGAATAGATGTCCGACGGGGTTACGAGCAGTACTTC. The rearrangement uses TRBV14 and TRBJ2-7; perhaps TRBD2 as D (5 bases). This CDR3 contains 17 residues. CDR1 is SGHDN and CDR2 is FVKESK in the germline V gene. Trimming took 1 base from V and 4 from J, leaving 20 bases between them. Supplemented by reference TRBV14 and TRBJ2-7, the full variable domain reads EAGVTQFPSHSVIEKGQTVTLRCDPISGHDNLYWYRRVMGKEIKFLLHFVKESKQDESGMPNNRFLAERTGGTYSTLKVQPAELEDSGVYFCASSQGIDVRRGYEQYFGPGTRLTVT.

The chain joins TRBV5-1 to TRBJ1-1; D is possibly TRBD1 (5 bases). Per germline, CDR1 SGHRS and CDR2 YFSETQ. Between the trimmed V and J ends, which lost 3 bases and 0 bases, there was a span of 18 bases. This CDR3 contains 17 residues. This CDR3 reads CASSSPGMSGLNTEAFF. Here the CDR3 DNA reads TGCGCCAGCAGCTCCCCAGGGATGAGCGGGCTGAACACTGAAGCTTTCTTT.